The 8 T cell receptor beta chains reported below all come from one sample, sequenced in a study of CD8+ T cells in alopecia areata. Following RNA extraction, reverse transcription yielded cDNA that acted as the sequencing template. Measured with immunoSEQ multiplex PCR; TCRdb has only the in-frame clones, and not every one. Of about 97,000 clones listed, more than 35% are singletons. Input material: CD4+ T cells sorted from blood. Source of these receptors: a human donor with alopecia areata.

This clone showed up many times. V gene TRBV15 combines with J gene TRBJ2-5, with D maybe TRBD1 (5 bases). V was clipped by 0 bases and J by 0 bases, with 14 bases between them. The CDR3 runs 17 residues. In germline, CDR1 is LNHNV, CDR2 YYDKDF (reference sequence). CDR3 DNA sequence: TGTGCCACCAGCAGAGATCAGGGCAGGGTGTACCAAGAGACCCAGTACTTC. Its translation: CATSRDQGRVYQETQYF.

This clone was recorded a few times. The chain carries TRBV29-1 and TRBJ2-5, with D perhaps matching TRBD2 (7 bases). Trimming stripped 5 bases from V and 5 bases from J, with 18 bases between. Germline CDR1 is SQVTM and CDR2 is ANQGSEA. The CDR3 is made up of 14 amino acids. The DNA for the CDR3 is TGCAGCGTTACAAACAGGGCGCGGGGGGAGACCCAGTACTTC. It encodes CSVTNRARGETQYF.

This chain connects TRBV15 to TRBJ2-7, with 9 bases identical to TRBD1. Looked up from germline, CDR1 is LNHNV and CDR2 is YYDKDF (reference sequence). V shed 6 bases, J shed 3 bases, and the junction held 6 bases outside the gene matches. The length of the CDR3 is 14 residues. Written as DNA, the CDR3 is TGTGCCACCAGGACCGGGACAGGGTTCTACGAGCAGTACTTC. This codes for CATRTGTGFYEQYF.

This chain uses TRBV27 with TRBJ1-3; D is perhaps TRBD1 (6 bases). The germline gives CDR1 MNHEY, CDR2 SMNVEV (reference sequence). The V gene lost 8 bases and the J gene lost 4 bases, with 15 bases spanning the gap. CDR3 size: 14 residues. The CDR3 coding sequence is TGTGCCAGCCAAAAGGGGGAAATCGGAAACACCATATATTTT. This gives the protein CASQKGEIGNTIYF.

This chain connects TRBV7-2 to TRBJ2-1; D perhaps matches TRBD1 (5 bases). Trimming took off 3 bases at V and 5 bases at J, with 14 bases between the two ends. Germline V gene sequence: CDR1 SGHTA, CDR2 FQGNSA. This CDR3 is built from 15 residues. The CDR3: CASSFWGDQDNEQFF. CDR3 nucleotide sequence: TGTGCCAGCAGCTTCTGGGGCGACCAAGACAATGAGCAGTTCTTC. The full variable domain, rest sourced from reference TRBV7-2 and TRBJ2-1, is GAGVSQSPSNKVTEKGKDVELRCDPISGHTALYWYRQSLGQGLEFLIYFQGNSAPDKSGLPSDRFSAERTGGSVSTLTIQRTQQEDSAVYLCASSFWGDQDNEQFFGPGTRLTVL.

The table lists this clone with a few counts. The chain joins TRBV5-1 to TRBJ2-5, with a tentative D call TRBD1 (6 bases). This CDR3 has 14 residues. Trimming shortened V by 1 base and J by 3 bases, and 10 bases separated the two germline ends. The germline V gene has CDR1 SGHRS and CDR2 YFSETQ. The CDR3 nucleotides are TGCGCCAGCAGCTTGCTCAGGGGAGAAGAGACCCAGTACTTC. It is translated as CASSLLRGEETQYF.

The rearrangement uses TRBV2 and TRBJ2-1, with 8 bases fitting TRBD1. Losses at the gene ends were 3 bases for V and 1 base for J; bases not matched to a gene: 17. Per the germline V gene, CDR1 is SNHLY and CDR2 is FYNNEI. The CDR3 sequence is 20 residues long. CDR3 sequence: CASSDFSDRETKASYNEQFF. The CDR3 DNA reads as TGTGCCAGCAGTGATTTTTCGGACAGGGAAACCAAAGCGTCCTACAATGAGCAGTTCTTC.

This clone turned up a few times. This chain connects TRBV5-1 to TRBJ2-3; possible D gene TRBD2, 5 bases. With 4 bases removed from V and 0 bases from J, the gap between germline ends came to 15 bases. From germline, CDR1 is SGHRS and CDR2 YFSETQ. This CDR3 spans 16 amino acids. The CDR3 loop reads CASSPIGLLSTDTQYF. CDR3 nucleotide sequence: TGCGCCAGCAGCCCGATCGGACTCCTCAGCACAGATACGCAGTATTTT.